The clone carrying this T cell receptor beta chain was recorded at least ten times. The antigen is undetermined. The data stem from a study of T cells in Graves' hyperthyroidism and ophthalmopathy. Whole-study results and caveats: Blood held most thyroid clonotypes expanded above 0.001 frequency.

RNA transcripts provided the source from which TCR beta CDR3 regions were amplified. In the first-round RT-PCR of the TCR CDR3, the HTBI primer set was used. Each CDR3 protein gets one entry after TCRdb re-called the multiplex PCR reads with MiXCR. The data hold some 550,000 distinct CDR3 sequences, with more than 15% observed a single time. Diagnostic assessment was based on clinical symptoms, serum thyroxine and TRAb, thyroid ultrasound and orbital computed tomography. The CDR3 contains 15 residues. V shed 3 bases, J shed 5 bases, and the junction held 5 bases outside the gene matches. In germline, CDR1 is SGHVS, CDR2 FQNEAQ.

The TCR was taken from a woman aged 40 to 50 with Graves' ophthalmopathy. The chain carries TRBV7-8 and TRBJ2-5; 11 bases fit TRBD1. The material sequenced was blood. For the CDR3, the DNA is TGTGCCAGCAGCTTTTTCCGGGACAGGGGGGAGACCCAGTACTTC. Translated, it gives CASSFFRDRGETQYF.